This is a list of T cell receptor beta chains from one sample in a study of blood T cell repertoires in COVID-19. TCRdb's table, derived via immunoSEQ multiplex PCR, lists solely in-frame clones and lacks some. This table has about 23,000 clones, around 94% appearing once. Sequencing used peripheral blood. The receptor source for this set is a woman between 45 and 65 years old with active COVID-19. CDR3s include the opening cysteine and the closing phenylalanine or tryptophan. D genes are given only for firm matches. The size of a clone is reported for some rows only, either as once, few or many, or as a class for expanded clones.

v_call	j_call	d_call	clone_size	cdr3_nt	cdr3_aa
TRBV4-1	TRBJ2-1	TRBD1	once	TGCGCCAGCAGCTCCTACCCCGGGACAGTCGTCGAGCAGTTCTTC	CASSSYPGTVVEQFF
TRBV10-1	TRBJ1-6	TRBD1	.	TGCGCCAGCAGGGGGACAGCTAATTCACCCCTCCACTTT	CASRGTANSPLHF
TRBV10-3	TRBJ1-6	.	.	TGTGCCACCAGCGGGTATAATTCACCCCTCCACTTT	CATSGYNSPLHF
TRBV5-4	TRBJ2-2	TRBD2	.	TGTGCCAGCAGCTTGCCCGGACTAGCGGTGAACACCGGGGAGCTGTTTTTT	CASSLPGLAVNTGELFF
TRBV7-7	TRBJ2-7	.	.	TGTGCTAGCAGCCGGGACATCGACTACGAGCAGTACTTC	CASSRDIDYEQYF
TRBV5-1	TRBJ2-1	.	.	TGCGCCAGCAGCTTGTCTAGCGCCAATGAGCAGTTCTTC	CASSLSSANEQFF
TRBV4-1	TRBJ2-2	.	once	TGCGCCAGCAGCCAAGACCTACTAGTTGAGTACGGGGAGCTGTTTTTT	CASSQDLLVEYGELFF
TRBV9	TRBJ2-1	.	.	TGTGCCAGCAGCGTAGGGGCCGGACAGCGAAACAATGAGCAGTTCTTC	CASSVGAGQRNNEQFF
TRBV5-1	TRBJ2-3	.	.	TGCGCCAGCAGCTTGCAGGGGGGTTCCACAGATACGCAGTATTTT	CASSLQGGSTDTQYF
TRBV2	TRBJ1-3	.	.	TGTGCCAGCAGTGGGGAGGCCAGGGCTGGAAACACCATATATTTT	CASSGEARAGNTIYF
TRBV15	TRBJ1-1	.	.	TGTGCCACCGGCAGAGTGCAGGGTAGGGGCACTGAAGCTTTCTTT	CATGRVQGRGTEAFF
TRBV2	TRBJ1-5	.	.	TGTGCCAGCACCTCAGAGGTGGAAGAACCCCAGCATTTT	CASTSEVEEPQHF